This T cell receptor (beta chain) was sequenced during a study of T-cell memory formation after mild COVID-19. Remarks on this clonotype: Its cognate antigen is unknown.

CDR3 length: 15 residues. The germline CDR1 and CDR2 sequences are SGHRS and YFSETQ. Trimming shortened V by 6 bases and J by 0 bases, and 13 bases separated the two germline ends. Study-wide points: Memory from before infection featured some responding clones, which suggests cross-reactive memory joined.

Constant-segment primers served in 5'RACE that generated TCR alpha and TCR beta cDNA libraries bearing sample barcodes and UMIs. A single record per CDR3 protein comes from TCRdb applying MiXCR to the 5' RACE reads. The table shows 150,000 or so distinct CDR3 sequences, with approximately 25% occurring only once. The chain combines TRBV5-1 with TRBJ2-1; tentative D call: TRBD1 (7 bases). Sample: PBMCs or a T cell subset sorted from them (not recorded which). This receptor was taken from an adult woman who had mild COVID-19 (a few samples of this study predate the infection). Cell type and time point are not known. The CDR3 is CASTPGGSSYNEQFF. The CDR3 nucleotides are TGCGCCAGCACCCCAGGGGGGAGCTCCTACAATGAGCAGTTCTTC. The variable domain in full, with the rest retrieved from reference TRBV5-1 and TRBJ2-1, is KAGVTQTPRYLIKTRGQQVTLSCSPISGHRSVSWYQQTPGQGLQFLFEYFSETQRNKGNFPGRFSGRQFSNSRSEMNVSTLELGDSALYLCASTPGGSSYNEQFFGPGTRLTVL.